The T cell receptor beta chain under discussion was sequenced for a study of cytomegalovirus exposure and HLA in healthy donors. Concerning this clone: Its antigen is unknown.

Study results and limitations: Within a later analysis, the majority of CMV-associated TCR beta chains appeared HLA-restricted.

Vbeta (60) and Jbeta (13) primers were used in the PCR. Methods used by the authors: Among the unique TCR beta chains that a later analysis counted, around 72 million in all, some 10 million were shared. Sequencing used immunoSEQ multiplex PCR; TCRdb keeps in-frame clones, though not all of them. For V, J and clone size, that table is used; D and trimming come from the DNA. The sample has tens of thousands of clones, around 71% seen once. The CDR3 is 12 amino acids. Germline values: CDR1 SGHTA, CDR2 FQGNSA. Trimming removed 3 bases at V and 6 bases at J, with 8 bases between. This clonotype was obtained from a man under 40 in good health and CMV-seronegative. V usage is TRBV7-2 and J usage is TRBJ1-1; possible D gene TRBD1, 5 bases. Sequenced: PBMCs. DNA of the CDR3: TGTGCCAGCAGCTTGGGGGAGGCTGAAGCTTTCTTT. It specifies CASSLGEAEAFF.